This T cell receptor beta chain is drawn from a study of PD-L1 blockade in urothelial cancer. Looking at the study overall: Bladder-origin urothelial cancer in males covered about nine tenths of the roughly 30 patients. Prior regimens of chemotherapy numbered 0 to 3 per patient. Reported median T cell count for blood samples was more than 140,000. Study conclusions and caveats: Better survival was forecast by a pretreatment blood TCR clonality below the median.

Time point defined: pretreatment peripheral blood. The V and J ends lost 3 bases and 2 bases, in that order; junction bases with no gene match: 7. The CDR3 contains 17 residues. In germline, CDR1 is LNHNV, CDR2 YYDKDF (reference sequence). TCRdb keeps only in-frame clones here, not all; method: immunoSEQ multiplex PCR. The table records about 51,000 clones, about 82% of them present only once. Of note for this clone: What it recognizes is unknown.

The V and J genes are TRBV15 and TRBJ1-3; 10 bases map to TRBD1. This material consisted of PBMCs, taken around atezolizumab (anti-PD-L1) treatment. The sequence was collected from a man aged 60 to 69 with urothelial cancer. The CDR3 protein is CATSRDRGSYAGNTIYF. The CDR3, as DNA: TGTGCCACCAGCAGGGACAGGGGGAGTTATGCTGGAAACACCATATATTTT.